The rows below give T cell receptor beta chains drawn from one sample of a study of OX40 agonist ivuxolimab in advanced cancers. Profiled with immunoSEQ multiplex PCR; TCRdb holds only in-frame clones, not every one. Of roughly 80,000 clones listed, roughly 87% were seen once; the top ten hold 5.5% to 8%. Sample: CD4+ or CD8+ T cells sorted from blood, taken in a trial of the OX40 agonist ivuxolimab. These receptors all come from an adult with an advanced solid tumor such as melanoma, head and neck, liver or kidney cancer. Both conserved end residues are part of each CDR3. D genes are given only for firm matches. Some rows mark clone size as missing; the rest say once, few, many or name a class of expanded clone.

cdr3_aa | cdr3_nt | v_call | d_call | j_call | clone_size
CASSLSLLRTDTQYF | TGTGCCAGCAGCTTGTCCCTTCTACGCACAGATACGCAGTATTTT | TRBV5-6 | NA | TRBJ2-3 | NA
CASSYVARASYEQYF | TGTGCCAGCAGTTACGTGGCGAGGGCCTCCTACGAGCAGTACTTC | TRBV6-5 | NA | TRBJ2-7 | NA
CASSEQGGNTEAFF | TGTGCCAGCAGTGAACAGGGTGGGAACACTGAAGCTTTCTTT | TRBV6-1 | NA | TRBJ1-1 | NA
CASSYFGGGYGYTF | TGTGCCAGCAGTTACTTCGGGGGGGGCTATGGCTACACCTTC | TRBV6-5 | NA | TRBJ1-2 | NA
CASSYPGASFVSQHF | TGTGCCAGCAGTTACCCAGGGGCCTCCTTCGTTAGCCAGCATTTT | TRBV6-5 | NA | TRBJ1-5 | NA
CASSTPTSRPYNEQFF | TGTGCCAGCAGTACCCCGACTAGCCGGCCCTACAATGAGCAGTTCTTC | TRBV28 | TRBD2 | TRBJ2-1 | NA
CASSFTLTGGAGANVLTF | TGTGCCAGCAGTTTTACGCTCACAGGGGGCGCTGGGGCCAACGTCCTGACTTTC | TRBV27 | TRBD1 | TRBJ2-6 | NA
CASSLQGSNSPLHF | TGTGCCAGCAGCTTACAGGGGAGCAATTCACCCCTCCACTTT | TRBV7-6 | NA | TRBJ1-6 | NA
CASSGQVGAGQYF | TGTGCCAGTAGCGGACAGGTGGGGGCCGGGCAGTACTTC | TRBV19 | TRBD1 | TRBJ2-7 | few
CASSFLGGGSSTEAFF | TGTGCCAGCAGCTTCTTAGGGGGAGGAAGTAGCACTGAAGCTTTCTTT | TRBV5-6 | NA | TRBJ1-1 | once
CASLGNLKGEKLFF | TGTGCCAGTCTCGGGAACCTAAAAGGGGAAAAACTGTTTTTT | TRBV19 | NA | TRBJ1-4 | NA
CASSQPGGATEAFF | TGTGCCAGCAGCCAACCTGGGGGGGCCACTGAAGCTTTCTTT | TRBV5-5 | NA | TRBJ1-1 | NA
CASSLSGTDRYPFANTGELFF | TGTGCCAGCAGTTTATCCGGGACGGACAGGTATCCGTTCGCGAACACCGGGGAGCTGTTTTTT | TRBV27 | TRBD1 | TRBJ2-2 | NA
CASVSGPGTDTQYF | TGTGCCAGCGTTAGCGGTCCGGGCACAGATACGCAGTATTTT | TRBV2 | NA | TRBJ2-3 | NA
CASSRNRDGYTF | TGTGCCAGCAGCCGGAACAGGGACGGCTACACCTTC | TRBV6-5 | NA | TRBJ1-2 | NA